This T cell receptor beta chain is from a study of cytomegalovirus exposure and HLA in healthy donors. V was pared by 10 bases and J by 4 bases, with 16 bases between. Germline CDR1 is MNHEY and CDR2 is SVGAGI. This CDR3 is 13 amino acids long. On this clone itself: Its antigen is not known.

Produced via immunoSEQ multiplex PCR; TCRdb's table is partial and in-frame only. The sample contains 100,000 to 150,000 clones, around nine tenths of which appear only once. These donors were members of the approximately 110-subject validation cohort, a group separate from the approximately 670-subject first cohort. Broader study findings: It was approximately 150 TCR beta chains that were listed as cytomegalovirus-associated. Confirmation was obtained in vitro that a few CMV-associated chains are specific for CMV antigens.

The chain uses TRBV6-5 and TRBJ1-1; D is ambiguous. The sample comprised PBMCs. The clonotype comes from a man in his thirties or forties in good health and CMV-seronegative. This CDR3 reads CATVSITGTEAFF. For the CDR3, the DNA is TGTGCCACCGTAAGCATAACGGGCACTGAAGCTTTCTTT.